A single T cell receptor beta chain is shown here with its context. These data originate in a study of shared clonotypes between healthy human individuals. The CDR3 runs to 14 residues. Germline CDR1 is MDHEN and CDR2 is SYDVKM. Trimming pared 3 bases from V and 4 bases from J, leaving 13 bases between. The test was conducted at deep level. Clones were read by immunoSEQ multiplex PCR, and TCRdb kept only the in-frame ones, dropping some. The sample contains over a million clones, approximately 98.5% of which appear only once. V and J are TRBV28 and TRBJ2-7, with D possibly being TRBD1 (5 bases). Input material: naive CD4+ T cells sorted from blood. Documented subset: CD45RA+ positively selected. The clonotype was recovered from a man aged 25-45 years in good health. CDR3 coding DNA: TGTGCCAGCAGTTTTCCCGCAGGGCAGTACGAGCAGTACTTC. Translated: CASSFPAGQYEQYF.